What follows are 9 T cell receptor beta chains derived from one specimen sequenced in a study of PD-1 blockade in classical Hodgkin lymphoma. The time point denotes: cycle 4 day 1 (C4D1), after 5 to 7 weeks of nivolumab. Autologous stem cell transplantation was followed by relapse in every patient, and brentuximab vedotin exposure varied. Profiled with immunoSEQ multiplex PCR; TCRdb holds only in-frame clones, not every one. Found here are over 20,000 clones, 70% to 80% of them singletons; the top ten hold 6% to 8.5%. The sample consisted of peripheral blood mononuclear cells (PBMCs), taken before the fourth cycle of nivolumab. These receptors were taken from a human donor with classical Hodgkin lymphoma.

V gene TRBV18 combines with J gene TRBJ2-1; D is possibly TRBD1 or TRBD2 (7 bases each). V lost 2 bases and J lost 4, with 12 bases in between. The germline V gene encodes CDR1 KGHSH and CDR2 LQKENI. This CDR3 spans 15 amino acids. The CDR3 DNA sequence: TGTGCCAGCTCACCAAACAGGGGAGGGTACAATGAGCAGTTCTTC. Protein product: CASSPNRGGYNEQFF.

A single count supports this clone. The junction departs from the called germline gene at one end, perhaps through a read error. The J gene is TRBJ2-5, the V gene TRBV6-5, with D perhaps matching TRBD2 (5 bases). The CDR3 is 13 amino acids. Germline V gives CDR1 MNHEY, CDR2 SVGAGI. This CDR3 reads CASSYGLQGTQYF. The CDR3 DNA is TGTGCCAGCAGCTACGGACTTCAAGGGACCCAGTACTTC.

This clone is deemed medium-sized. The CDR3 region has the DNA TGTGCCAGCAGTTTCGCCATGAACACTGAAGCTTTCTTT. Translated, it gives CASSFAMNTEAFF. The V and J genes are TRBV27 and TRBJ1-1; no clear D. From germline, CDR1 is MNHEY and CDR2 SMNVEV (reference sequence). There are 13 residues in the CDR3. With 3 bases removed from V and 0 bases from J, the gap between germline ends came to 5 bases.

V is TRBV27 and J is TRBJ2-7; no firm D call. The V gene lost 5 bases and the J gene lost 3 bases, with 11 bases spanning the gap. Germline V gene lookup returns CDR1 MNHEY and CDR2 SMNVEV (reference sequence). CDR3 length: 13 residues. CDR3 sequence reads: CASSPWTNYEQYF. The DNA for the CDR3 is TGTGCCAGCAGTCCGTGGACGAACTACGAGCAGTACTTC.

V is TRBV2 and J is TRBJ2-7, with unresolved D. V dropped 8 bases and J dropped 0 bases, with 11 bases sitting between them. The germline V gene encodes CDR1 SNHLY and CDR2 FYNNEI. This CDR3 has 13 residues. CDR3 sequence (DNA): TGTGCCAGCCGTCTAACACCCTCCTACGAGCAGTACTTC. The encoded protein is CASRLTPSYEQYF.

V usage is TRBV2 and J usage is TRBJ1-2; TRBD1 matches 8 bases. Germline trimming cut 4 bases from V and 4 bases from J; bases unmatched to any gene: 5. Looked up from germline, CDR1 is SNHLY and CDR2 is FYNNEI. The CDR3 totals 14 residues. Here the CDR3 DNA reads TGTGCCAGCAGTGTTGACAGGGGAATCTATGGCTACACCTTC. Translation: CASSVDRGIYGYTF.

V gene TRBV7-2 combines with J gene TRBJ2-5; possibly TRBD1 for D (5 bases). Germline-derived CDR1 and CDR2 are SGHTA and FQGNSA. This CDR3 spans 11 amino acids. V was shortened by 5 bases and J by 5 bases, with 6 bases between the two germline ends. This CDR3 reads CASSPGETQYF. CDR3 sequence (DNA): TGTGCCAGCAGCCCAGGGGAGACCCAGTACTTC.

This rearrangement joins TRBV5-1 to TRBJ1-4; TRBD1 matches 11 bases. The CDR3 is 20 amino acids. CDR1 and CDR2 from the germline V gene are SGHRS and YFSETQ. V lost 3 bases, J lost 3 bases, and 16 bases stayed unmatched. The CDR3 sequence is CASSSQAGTGGRGANEKLFF. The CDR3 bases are TGCGCCAGCAGCTCACAAGCCGGGACAGGGGGACGGGGGGCTAATGAAAAACTGTTTTTT.

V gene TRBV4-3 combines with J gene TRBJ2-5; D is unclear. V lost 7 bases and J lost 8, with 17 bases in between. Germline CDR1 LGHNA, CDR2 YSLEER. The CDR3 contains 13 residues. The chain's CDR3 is CASNTGSAGTQYF. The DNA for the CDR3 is TGCGCCAGCAACACCGGGTCTGCTGGAACCCAGTACTTC.